The TCR beta chain under discussion was sequenced for a study of shared clonotypes between healthy human individuals (dated by TCRdb to about 2020). In terms of the full investigation: The cohort included a few men and a couple of women between 18 and 49 years of age. Blood TCR repertoires of a handful of healthy adults were deeply sequenced to estimate repertoire size and the extent of clonotype sharing between individuals. Leukapheresis yielded between about 0.9 and 10 billion PBMCs per donor. To increase sequencing depth and limit assay-specific biases, different laboratories used diverse techniques to prepare libraries and sequence TCR repertoires. For each donor, CD4 naive and CD4 memory were each run on three plates, CD8 naive on two plates, and CD8 memory on one plate. The paper as a whole reports these results and caveats: Sharing across several donors was observed for around 5% of naive CD4, 3.5% of naive CD8, 2% to 2.5% of memory CD4, and around 0.4% of memory CD8 clonotypes. Pairwise subsampling indicated that sequencing depth was expected to affect the degree of clonotype sharing among donors. Even with the large sequencing depth, rarefaction of the sorted-subset datasets indicated that sequencing was incomplete. Higher generation probabilities were observed for clonotypes shared by all four sorted-subset donors than for non-shared clonotypes. Sampling was restricted to blood, and TCR repertoires in tissues likely differ from the TCR repertoires found in blood. Naive subsets generally had larger estimated clonotype richness than memory subsets did. The small number of donors limited the genetic and exposure-history diversity represented.

V ends up 5 bases short and J 7 bases short, with an unmatched junction base count of 11. Reading from cysteine to phenylalanine, the CDR3 counts 15 amino acids. Of the read, only the CDR3 DNA is kept; its 45 bases are in frame from base 1. The germline V gene yields MDHEN for CDR1 and SYDVKM for CDR2. Using the deep immunoSEQ assay, multiplex PCR amplified TCR CDR3 regions from genomic DNA. Extracted genomic DNA from each cell subset was spread evenly across all wells of several immunoSEQ 96-well plates, with each plate serving as a replicate. For sorted subsets, each replicate PCR was loaded with 200 to 250 ng genomic DNA, equivalent to 30,000 or so T cell genomes. The purified libraries were quantified using a Qubit 3.0 fluorometer, sized with a Bioanalyzer 2100, and then quantified again using the KAPA Library Quantification kit. A separate single-read 150-cycle Illumina NextSeq 550 flow cell was used to sequence each immunoSEQ 96-well plate. As for the original processing: The immunoSEQ output contained only junctional sequences without quality scores, so filtering could not match that applied to full-length reads. Sequences were annotated with PyIR, a Python wrapper for IgBLAST v1.9, and V/J genes and CDR3 were assigned using IMGT germline references. Reads were removed for weak V/J assignments (E-value above 1e-6), missing CDR3, stop codons, out-of-frame junctions, or ambiguous translated residues. V3J clonotypes were defined as sequences sharing the same inferred V gene, J gene, and CDR3 amino acid sequence. To compute the percentage overlap between repertoires, the number of shared unique clonotypes was divided by the size of the smaller repertoire. RTK rarefaction, the Chao1 estimator, and Recon v2.1 estimates of unobserved clonotypes were used to assess repertoire richness. Generation probabilities for all TCRbeta clonotypes obtained by the gDNA method from a handful of donors were computed using OLGA. TCRdb's version of the immuneACCESS table is confined to in-frame rearrangements and falls short of the full clone set. An unresolved V gene accounts for under half of the shortfall where checked; the remainder is of unknown origin. V, J and clone size were drawn from that table, and D and trimming were deduced from the DNA. The sample data list 550,000 to 750,000 clones, and nearly 97% of these were observed just once. The top ten constitute roughly 0.1% of the sample.

CD8 naive samples consisted of CD45RO-negative cells that were positively selected for CCR7, yielding a CD45RA+CCR7+ population without TemRA cells. The donors were healthy, HIV-negative adults with no recently reported acute infections or vaccinations. Only Caucasian adults living in Nashville, Tennessee, USA were represented among the donors. After blood collection by leukapheresis, PBMCs were isolated using Ficoll-Histopaque density gradient centrifugation and then cryopreserved in the vapor phase of liquid nitrogen. Purity and quantity of every magnetically sorted T cell population were checked by analytical flow cytometry. From each sorted fraction, genomic DNA was isolated and quantified by UV absorbance on a Nanodrop 2000c. As for this clone: No antigen is known for it. Per-base quality was not reported, and no clone a single base away is much larger than it.

The sequence was obtained from a woman in her thirties in good health. The specimen sequenced was naive CD8+ T cells sorted from blood. The sample's cell subset or site, from its label and the paper: CD45RA+CCR7+. Recombination linked TRBV28 to TRBJ2-7, and TRBD2 matches 10 of the central bases. The CDR3 corresponds to CASSHPLAGALEQYF. Read as DNA, the sequence is TGTGCCAGCAGTCACCCCCTAGCGGGAGCATTGGAGCAGTACTTC.